The next 17 T cell receptor beta chains were all read from a single sample in a study of shared clonotypes between healthy human individuals. Repertoires were generated with immunoSEQ multiplex PCR, while TCRdb's copy carries only in-frame clones and drops some. The sample contains around 2.5 million clones, 93% of which appear only once. What was sequenced was naive CD4+ T cells from PBMCs. Described subset: CD45RA+ positively selected. The receptors were sampled from a young man in good health. Some clones in this sample may be carry-over from other donors' samples.

The chain has TRBV25-1 and TRBJ1-3, with D maybe TRBD1 (6 bases). The V end lost 1 base, the J end lost 8 bases, and 21 bases lay between the germline ends. The CDR3 extends over 17 amino acids. The germline gives CDR1 MGHDK, CDR2 SYGVNS. CDR3 protein: CASSESPAGGAGDTIYF. DNA of the CDR3: TGTGCCAGCAGTGAATCCCCTGCGGGGGGGGCCGGAGACACCATATATTTT.

This rearrangement joins TRBV28 to TRBJ1-3; maybe TRBD1 (5 bases). The CDR3 is 15 residues long. V was shortened by 4 bases and J by 7 bases, with 17 bases between the two germline ends. CDR1 is MDHEN, CDR2 SYDVKM, per germline. This CDR3 reads CASSSVRGVRNTIYF. CDR3 nucleotide sequence: TGTGCCAGCAGTTCAGTCCGGGGGGTACGGAACACCATATATTTT.

For the CDR3, the DNA is TGTGCCAGCGCCCGGACACGGGAGGGGTATTCACCCCTCCACTTT. Its translation is CASARTREGYSPLHF. V usage is TRBV18 and J usage is TRBJ1-6, with D possibly TRBD1 on 5 matching bases. The CDR3 loop spans 15 amino acids. Germline loops: CDR1 KGHSH, CDR2 LQKENI. V was clipped by 8 bases and J by 8 bases, with 19 bases between them.

The chain carries TRBV21-1 and TRBJ2-5; the D call in the table, TRBD2, was not verified against the DNA. TRBV21-1 is a listed pseudogene. The CDR3 consists of 15 residues. Here the CDR3 DNA reads TGTGCCAGCAGCCCTAGTAGCGGGAGGGCGCGGGCCCAGTACTTC. Its protein product is CASSPSSGRARAQYF.

CDR3 sequence reads: CASSRGPMNTEAFF. The CDR3 coding sequence is TGCGCCAGCAGTCGGGGCCCCATGAACACTGAAGCTTTCTTT. The rearrangement joins TRBV5-1 to TRBJ1-1; the D gene is possibly TRBD1 (5 bases). CDR1 and CDR2 (germline): SGHRS, YFSETQ. This CDR3 has 14 residues. The ends were cut back, 5 bases at V and 0 bases at J, with 11 bases in the middle. Together with reference TRBV5-1 and TRBJ1-1, the CDR3 gives the full variable domain: KAGVTQTPRYLIKTRGQQVTLSCSPISGHRSVSWYQQTPGQGLQFLFEYFSETQRNKGNFPGRFSGRQFSNSRSEMNVSTLELGDSALYLCASSRGPMNTEAFFGQGTRLTVV.

The V gene is TRBV6-1, the J gene TRBJ1-2; TRBD1 might be the D (6 bases). V gave up 6 bases and J gave up 5 bases, with 19 bases separating them. Germline V gene lookup returns CDR1 MNHNS and CDR2 SASEGT. This CDR3 region has 15 residues. Written as DNA, the CDR3 is TGTGCCAGCAGCCTCACCAGCAACAGGGCTTATGGCTACACCTTC. It encodes CASSLTSNRAYGYTF.

V usage is TRBV4-3 and J usage is TRBJ2-7, with a weak D call TRBD2 (6 bases). CDR1 is LGHNA, CDR2 YSLEER, per germline. The CDR3 consists of 13 residues. Trimming left V 0 bases short and J 7 bases short, with 10 bases between. Written as DNA, the CDR3 is TGCGCCAGCAGCCAAGAAGAACGGGGGGAGCAGTACTTC. This gives the protein CASSQEERGEQYF.

The DNA of the CDR3 is TGTGCCAGCTGCGGGCAGTTGAACACTGAAGCTTTCTTT. Amino acids: CASCGQLNTEAFF. The genes are TRBV18 and TRBJ1-1; D gene unclear. The CDR3 length is 13 residues. Germline lookup yields CDR1 KGHSH and CDR2 LQKENI. Trimming removed 7 bases at V and 0 bases at J, with 9 bases between.

The V call is TRBV19, the J call TRBJ2-1; 13 bases line up with TRBD2. V shed 5 bases and J 0 bases; nucleotides not matched to a gene: 7. The CDR3 sequence is 18 residues long. Germline lookup yields CDR1 LNHDA and CDR2 SQIVND (reference sequence). The DNA for the CDR3 is TGTGCCAGTAGTGACGCCGGGACTAGCGGGGCCTCCTACAATGAGCAGTTCTTC. Its translation: CASSDAGTSGASYNEQFF.

There are a few counts of this clone. The sample carries other DNA sequences with the same CDR3. The gene calls are TRBV14 and TRBJ1-2; D gene unclear. The CDR3 extends over 14 amino acids. Trimming took 0 bases from V and 2 from J, leaving 7 bases between them. Germline V lookup: CDR1 SGHDN, CDR2 FVKESK. This CDR3 reads CASSQDRGNYGYTF. The CDR3, as DNA: TGTGCCAGCAGCCAAGACCGAGGGAACTATGGCTACACCTTC.

As to this clone: The junction shows a germline mismatch at one end, possibly a read error. The chain uses TRBV7-9 and TRBJ1-2, with D possibly TRBD1 on 5 matching bases. Per the germline V gene, CDR1 is SEHNR and CDR2 is FQNEAQ (reference sequence). The CDR3 runs 12 residues. The CDR3 spells CASSSDQGAEAF. The CDR3 DNA is TGTGCCAGCAGCTCCGACCAGGGAGCTGAAGCCTTC.

This chain links TRBV5-1 with TRBJ2-5; TRBD1 matches at 7 bases. V gave up 4 bases and J gave up 4 bases; unmatched junction bases: 13. Looked up from germline, CDR1 is SGHRS and CDR2 is YFSETQ. The CDR3 runs 16 residues. In DNA, the CDR3 is TGCGCCAGCAGCCGGGCGGCGACAGGGCGCCCAGAGACCCAGTACTTC. Its translation: CASSRAATGRPETQYF.

The chain is built from TRBV15 and TRBJ2-2; 7 positions agree with TRBD2. The V and J ends lost 0 bases and 7 bases, in that order; junction bases with no gene match: 5. Germline-derived CDR1 and CDR2 are LNHNV and YYDKDF (reference sequence). The CDR3 covers 15 residues. The CDR3 nucleotides are TGTGCCACCAGCAGAGAGCAGCGGGGCGGCGGGGAGCTGTTTTTT. Its translation is CATSREQRGGGELFF.

The V and J genes are TRBV4-3 and TRBJ1-2; D is unresolved. The V end lost 2 bases, the J end lost 3 bases, and 10 bases lay between the germline ends. CDR1 and CDR2 from the germline V gene are LGHNA and YSLEER. CDR3 size: 14 residues. This CDR3 is CASSQLRADYGYTF. CDR3 in DNA: TGCGCCAGCAGCCAACTGAGGGCTGACTATGGCTACACCTTC.

The chain combines TRBV11-2 with TRBJ2-1; 14 bases line up with TRBD2. This CDR3 is 19 amino acids long. In germline, CDR1 is SGHAT, CDR2 FQNNGV. V shed 5 bases and J 0 bases; nucleotides not matched to a gene: 9. CDR3 DNA: TGTGCCAGCAGCCCAGGACTAGCGGGAGGTGGGACCTCCTACAATGAGCAGTTCTTC. It is translated as CASSPGLAGGGTSYNEQFF.

The gene calls are TRBV18 and TRBJ2-2; possibly TRBD1 for D (6 bases). Germline V CDR1 and CDR2: KGHSH, LQKENI. V lost 6 bases, J lost 1 base, and 15 bases lay in between. The CDR3 contains 16 residues. This chain's CDR3 is CASSLNRAMNTGELFF. CDR3 nucleotides: TGTGCCAGCTCCCTAAACAGGGCGATGAACACCGGGGAGCTGTTTTTT.

This chain joins TRBV28 and TRBJ2-2, with D perhaps given as TRBD1 or TRBD2 (5 bases each). CDR3 length: 19 amino acids. Germline values: CDR1 MDHEN, CDR2 SYDVKM. With 6 bases removed from V and 0 bases from J, the gap between germline ends came to 23 bases. CDR3 in DNA: TGTGCCAGCAGACCTCCGCCCGGGGCAACTACCTCGAACACCGGGGAGCTGTTTTTT. Amino acids: CASRPPPGATTSNTGELFF.